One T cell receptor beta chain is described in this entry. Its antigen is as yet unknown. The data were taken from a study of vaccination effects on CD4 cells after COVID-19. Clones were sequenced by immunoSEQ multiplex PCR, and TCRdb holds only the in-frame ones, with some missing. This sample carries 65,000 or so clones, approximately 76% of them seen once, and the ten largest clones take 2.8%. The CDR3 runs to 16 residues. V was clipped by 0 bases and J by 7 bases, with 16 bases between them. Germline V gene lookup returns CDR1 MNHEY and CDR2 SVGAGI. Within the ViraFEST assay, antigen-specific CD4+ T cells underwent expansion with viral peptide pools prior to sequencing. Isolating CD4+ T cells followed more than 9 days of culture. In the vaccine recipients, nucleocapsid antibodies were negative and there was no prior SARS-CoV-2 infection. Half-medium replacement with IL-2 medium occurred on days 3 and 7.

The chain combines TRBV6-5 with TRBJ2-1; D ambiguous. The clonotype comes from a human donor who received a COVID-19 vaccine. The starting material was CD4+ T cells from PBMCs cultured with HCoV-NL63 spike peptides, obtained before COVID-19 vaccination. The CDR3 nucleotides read TGTGCCAGCAGTTACTCGCCAGTAGCACGGACGAATGAGCAGTTCTTC. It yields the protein CASSYSPVARTNEQFF.